The next 3 T cell receptor beta chains were all read from a single sample in a study of control samples from healthy donors and cancer patients. Sequenced by immunoSEQ multiplex PCR; TCRdb stores in-frame clones only, minus some. The sample has fewer than 100,000 clones; roughly 86% are singletons. The sample was blood. The receptors stem from a man aged 60-69 years in good health.

This clone was picked up one time. This chain links TRBV4-2 with TRBJ2-1; 7 bases are a match to TRBD1. Per germline, CDR1 LGHNA and CDR2 YNFKEQ. J was trimmed by 4 bases and V by 4 bases; bases with no gene match: 16. There are 18 residues in the CDR3. The CDR3 DNA sequence: TGTGCCAGCAGCCGATCGAAACCCGGGACAGAAAGTTACAATGAGCAGTTCTTC. This codes for CASSRSKPGTESYNEQFF.

V usage is TRBV12-3 or TRBV12-4 and J usage is TRBJ2-6; possibly TRBD1 for D (6 bases). Between the trimmed V and J ends, which lost 0 bases and 18 bases, there was a span of 15 bases. The CDR3 loop spans 13 amino acids. The CDR3 here is CASSLAPQGGRTF. The CDR3 region has the DNA TGTGCCAGCAGTTTAGCGCCACAGGGTGGTCGGACTTTC.

This clone came up a few times. The chain joins TRBV5-6 to TRBJ1-1; 8 nucleotides line up with TRBD1. Germline V gene lookup returns CDR1 SGHDT and CDR2 YYEEEE. J gave up 2 bases and V 4 bases, and 4 bases lay outside the gene matches. There are 14 residues in the CDR3. The CDR3 DNA reads TGTGCCAGCAGCACCGGGACAGGTAACACTGAAGCTTTCTTT. This sequence encodes CASSTGTGNTEAFF.